What follows are 5 T cell receptor beta chains derived from one specimen sequenced in a study of siplizumab effects on memory and regulatory T cells (dated by TCRdb to about 2019). The protocol used for the library was the immunoSEQ multiplex PCR assay. TCRdb carries this immuneACCESS record with in-frame sequences only. Its versions omit some clonotypes, under half of them owing to an unresolved V gene in the studies checked, with the rest unexplained. In all, the sample holds some 7,200 clones, and under 80% of those were seen once. The ten largest clones represent 48% of the sample. The sequenced sample consisted of effector memory CD8+ T cells sorted from blood. This specimen's cell subset or site label, interpreted: unstimulated CD8+ effector memory T cells. Receptors were obtained from a human donor in good health.

The rearrangement uses TRBV9 and TRBJ1-5; TRBD1 is a possible D gene (5 bases). The V end lost 10 bases, the J end lost 1 base, and 15 bases lay between the germline ends. CDR1 is SGDLS, CDR2 YYNGEE, per germline. The CDR3 sequence is 14 residues long. In DNA, the CDR3 is TGTGCCTCCATGGGGGGAAACAGCAATCAGCCCCAGCATTTT. This encodes CASMGGNSNQPQHF. Combining the CDR3 with reference TRBV9 and TRBJ1-5 gives the whole variable domain DSGVTQTPKHLITATGQRVTLRCSPRSGDLSVYWYQQSLDQGLQFLIQYYNGEERAKGNILERFSAQQFPDLHSELNLSSLELGDSALYFCASMGGNSNQPQHFGDGTRLSIL.

The genes are TRBV4-1 and TRBJ2-7; D might be TRBD2 (6 bases). This CDR3 region has 14 residues. CDR1 and CDR2 from the germline V gene are MGHRA and YSYEKL. The V gene lost 0 bases and the J gene lost 6 bases, with 12 bases spanning the gap. The chain's CDR3 is CASSQDGLALEQYF. In nucleotides, the CDR3 is TGCGCCAGCAGCCAAGATGGTCTAGCGCTCGAGCAGTACTTC.

Concerning this clone itself: Other DNA sequences in this sample translate to the same CDR3. The chain links TRBV18 to TRBJ1-1; D uncertain. V lost 2 bases, J lost 1 base, and 5 bases lay in between. The CDR3 is 13 amino acids. Germline V gene sequence: CDR1 KGHSH, CDR2 LQKENI. The CDR3, as DNA: TGTGCCAGCTCACCAGAGGGGAACACTGAAGCTTTCTTT. Protein: CASSPEGNTEAFF.

CDR3 DNA: TGTGCCAGCAGCCCAGTGGAGGGGCGCGAGCCCCAGCATTTT. Protein product: CASSPVEGREPQHF. The chain couples TRBV28 to TRBJ1-5, with TRBD1 as a possible D gene (5 bases). Between the trimmed V and J ends, which lost 6 bases and 8 bases, there was a span of 17 bases. This CDR3 is built from 14 residues. In germline, CDR1 is MDHEN, CDR2 SYDVKM.

This chain links TRBV6-1 with TRBJ1-4; TRBD1 agrees at 7 bases. CDR3 length: 16 amino acids. The V and J ends lost 4 bases and 6 bases, in that order; junction bases with no gene match: 11. Germline V gives CDR1 MNHNS, CDR2 SASEGT. The CDR3 here is CASSALGGRGDEKLFF. CDR3 coding DNA: TGTGCCAGCAGTGCCCTCGGGGGCAGGGGGGATGAAAAACTGTTTTTT.